This T cell receptor beta chain is from a study of early T cells in non-severe SARS-CoV-2 infection. Study context: With bulk RNA from unsorted whole blood as input, sequencing yielded unpaired chains.

The CDR3 contains 14 residues. V was clipped by 3 bases and J by 4 bases, with 13 bases between them. Germline CDR1 and CDR2: SGHRS and YFSETQ. cDNA molecules, individually, were tagged with unique molecular identifiers. From the 5' RACE reads, TCRdb called clonotypes with MiXCR, one entry per CDR3 protein. Seen here are fewer than 50,000 distinct CDR3 sequences, 6.5% observed once, and the top ten hold 2.8%. Overall study findings and caveats: Anti-spike CD8 specificities were favored by VDJdb matching, whose results missed private and CD4 specificities.

On this clonotype: The antigen is unknown.

The chain has TRBV5-1 and TRBJ1-1, with D perhaps TRBD1 (5 bases). The sequence came from an adult who was a healthcare worker with PCR-confirmed SARS-CoV-2 infection or an uninfected control (not recorded which). The sequences come from whole blood, collected at baseline. The CDR3 reads CASSSQTGVTEAFF. In DNA, the CDR3 is TGCGCCAGCAGCTCCCAGACGGGGGTCACTGAAGCTTTCTTT.